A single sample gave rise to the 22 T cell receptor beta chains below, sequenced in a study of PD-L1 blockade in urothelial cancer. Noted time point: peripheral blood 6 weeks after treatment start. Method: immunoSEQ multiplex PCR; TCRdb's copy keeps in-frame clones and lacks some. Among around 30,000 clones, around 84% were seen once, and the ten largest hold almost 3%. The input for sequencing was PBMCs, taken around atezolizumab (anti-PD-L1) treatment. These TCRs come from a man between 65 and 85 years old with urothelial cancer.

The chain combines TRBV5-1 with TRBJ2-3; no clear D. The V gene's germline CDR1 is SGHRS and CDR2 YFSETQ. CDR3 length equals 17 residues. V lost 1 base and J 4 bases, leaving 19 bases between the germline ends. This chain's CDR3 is CASSLLPDGRDADTQYF. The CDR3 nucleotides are TGCGCCAGCAGCTTGCTTCCGGATGGGCGAGATGCAGATACGCAGTATTTT.

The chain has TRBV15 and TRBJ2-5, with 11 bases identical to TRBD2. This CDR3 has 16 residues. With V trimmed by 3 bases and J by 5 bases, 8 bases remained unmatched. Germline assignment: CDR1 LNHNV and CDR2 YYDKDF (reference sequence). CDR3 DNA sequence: TGTGCCACCAGCAGCCTACTAGCGGGAGTATTGGAGACCCAGTACTTC. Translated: CATSSLLAGVLETQYF.

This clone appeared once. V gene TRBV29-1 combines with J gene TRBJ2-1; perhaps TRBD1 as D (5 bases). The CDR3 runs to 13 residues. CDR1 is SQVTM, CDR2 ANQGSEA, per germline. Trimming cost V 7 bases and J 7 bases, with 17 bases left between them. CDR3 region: CSGTQGITNEQFF. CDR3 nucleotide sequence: TGCAGCGGGACCCAGGGAATAACGAATGAGCAGTTCTTC.

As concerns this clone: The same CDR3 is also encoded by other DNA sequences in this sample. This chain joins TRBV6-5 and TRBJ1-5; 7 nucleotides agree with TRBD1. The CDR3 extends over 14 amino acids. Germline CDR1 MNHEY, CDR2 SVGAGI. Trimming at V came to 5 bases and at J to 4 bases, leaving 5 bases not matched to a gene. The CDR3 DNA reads TGTGCCAGCAGTACCCGGGACAGAAATCAGCCCCAGCATTTT. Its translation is CASSTRDRNQPQHF.

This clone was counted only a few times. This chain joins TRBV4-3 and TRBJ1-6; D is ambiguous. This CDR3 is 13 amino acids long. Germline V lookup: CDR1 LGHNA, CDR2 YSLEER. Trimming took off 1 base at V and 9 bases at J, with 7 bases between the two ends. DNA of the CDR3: TGCGCCAGCAGCCAAGTTGAGTTTTCACCCCTCCACTTT. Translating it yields CASSQVEFSPLHF.

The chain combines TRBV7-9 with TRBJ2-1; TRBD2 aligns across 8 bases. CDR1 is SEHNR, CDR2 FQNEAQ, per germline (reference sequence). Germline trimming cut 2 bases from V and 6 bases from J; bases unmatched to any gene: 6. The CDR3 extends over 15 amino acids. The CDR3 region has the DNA TGTGCCAGCAGCTTAAGGGAGCGGGGGTCCAATGAGCAGTTCTTC. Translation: CASSLRERGSNEQFF.

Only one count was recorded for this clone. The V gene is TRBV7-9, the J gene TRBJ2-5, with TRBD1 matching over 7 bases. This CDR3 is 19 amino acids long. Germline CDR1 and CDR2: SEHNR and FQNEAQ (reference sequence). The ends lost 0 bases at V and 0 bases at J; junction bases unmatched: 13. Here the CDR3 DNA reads TGTGCCAGCAGCTTAGCGAAGTTGGGACAGTGGGAGTACCAAGAGACCCAGTACTTC. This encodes CASSLAKLGQWEYQETQYF.

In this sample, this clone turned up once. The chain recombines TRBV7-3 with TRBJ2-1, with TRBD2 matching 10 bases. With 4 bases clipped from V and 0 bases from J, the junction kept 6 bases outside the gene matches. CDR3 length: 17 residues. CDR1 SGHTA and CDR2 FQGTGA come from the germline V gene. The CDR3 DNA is TGTGCCAGCAGCTCCCAACCTAGCGGGAGCTCCTACAATGAGCAGTTCTTC. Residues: CASSSQPSGSSYNEQFF.

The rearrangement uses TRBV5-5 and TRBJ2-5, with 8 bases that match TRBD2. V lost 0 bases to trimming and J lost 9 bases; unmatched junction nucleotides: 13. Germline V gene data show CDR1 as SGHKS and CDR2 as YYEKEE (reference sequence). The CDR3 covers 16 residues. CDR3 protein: CASSLVVAGLSRAQYF. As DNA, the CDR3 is TGTGCCAGCAGCTTGGTAGTAGCGGGGCTTTCCAGAGCCCAGTACTTC.

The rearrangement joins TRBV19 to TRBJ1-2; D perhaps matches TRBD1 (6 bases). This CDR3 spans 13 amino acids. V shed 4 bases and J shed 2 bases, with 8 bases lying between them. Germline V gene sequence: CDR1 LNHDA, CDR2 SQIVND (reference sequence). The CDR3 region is CASSRDKNYGYTF. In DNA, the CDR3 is TGTGCCAGTAGTAGGGACAAAAACTATGGCTACACCTTC.

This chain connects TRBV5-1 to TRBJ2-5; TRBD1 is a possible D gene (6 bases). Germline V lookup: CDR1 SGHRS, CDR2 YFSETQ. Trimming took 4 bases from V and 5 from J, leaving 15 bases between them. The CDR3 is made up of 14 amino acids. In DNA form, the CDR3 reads TGCGCCAGCAGCCTAACAGGGCTCCGGGAGACCCAGTACTTC. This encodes CASSLTGLRETQYF.

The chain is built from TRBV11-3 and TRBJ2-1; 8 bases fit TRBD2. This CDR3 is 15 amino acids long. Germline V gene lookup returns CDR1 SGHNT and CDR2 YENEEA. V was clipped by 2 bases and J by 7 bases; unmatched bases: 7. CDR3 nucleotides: TGTGCCAGCAGCTTACGGGGGGGTCGTGGGAATGAGCAGTTCTTC. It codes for CASSLRGGRGNEQFF.

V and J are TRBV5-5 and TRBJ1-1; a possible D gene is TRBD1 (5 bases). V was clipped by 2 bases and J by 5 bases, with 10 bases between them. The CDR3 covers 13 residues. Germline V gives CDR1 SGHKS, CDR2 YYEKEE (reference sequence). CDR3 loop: CASSLGAATEAFF. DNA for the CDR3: TGTGCCAGCAGCTTAGGGGCCGCGACTGAAGCTTTCTTT.

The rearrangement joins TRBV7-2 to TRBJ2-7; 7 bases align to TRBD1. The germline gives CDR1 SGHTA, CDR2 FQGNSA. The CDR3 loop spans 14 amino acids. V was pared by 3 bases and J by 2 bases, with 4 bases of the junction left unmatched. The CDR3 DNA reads TGTGCCAGCAGCTTTTCTCAGGGGGCCTACGAGCAGTACTTC. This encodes CASSFSQGAYEQYF. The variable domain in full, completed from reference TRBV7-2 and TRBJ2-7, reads GAGVSQSPSNKVTEKGKDVELRCDPISGHTALYWYRQSLGQGLEFLIYFQGNSAPDKSGLPSDRFSAERTGGSVSTLTIQRTQQEDSAVYLCASSFSQGAYEQYFGPGTRLTVT.

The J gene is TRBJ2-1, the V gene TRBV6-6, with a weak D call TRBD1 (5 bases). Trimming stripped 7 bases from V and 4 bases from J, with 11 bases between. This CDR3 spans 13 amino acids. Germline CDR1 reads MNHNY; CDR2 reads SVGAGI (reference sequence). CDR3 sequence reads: CASTPDIYNEQFF. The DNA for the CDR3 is TGTGCCAGCACTCCGGACATATACAATGAGCAGTTCTTC.

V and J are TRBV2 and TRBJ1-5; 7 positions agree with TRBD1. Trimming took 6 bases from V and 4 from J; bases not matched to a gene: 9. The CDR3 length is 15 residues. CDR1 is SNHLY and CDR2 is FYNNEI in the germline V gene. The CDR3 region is CASSVDREMNQPQHF. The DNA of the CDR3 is TGTGCCAGCAGCGTTGACAGGGAGATGAATCAGCCCCAGCATTTT.

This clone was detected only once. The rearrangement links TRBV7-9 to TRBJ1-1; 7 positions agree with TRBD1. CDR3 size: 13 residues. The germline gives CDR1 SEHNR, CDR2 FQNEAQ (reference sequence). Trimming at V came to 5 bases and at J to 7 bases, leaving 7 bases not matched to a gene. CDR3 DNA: TGTGCCAGCAGCACCCGGGACAGATATGAAGCTTTCTTT. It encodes CASSTRDRYEAFF.

CDR3 nucleotides: TGTGCCAACGCTTGGACTAGCGGCTACACAGATACGCAGTATTTT. This sequence encodes CANAWTSGYTDTQYF. J is TRBJ2-3 and V is TRBV6-4; 10 bases are shared with TRBD2. This CDR3 region has 15 residues. J gave up 2 bases and V 10 bases, and 9 bases lay outside the gene matches. Germline V gene data show CDR1 as MRHNA and CDR2 as SNTAGT.

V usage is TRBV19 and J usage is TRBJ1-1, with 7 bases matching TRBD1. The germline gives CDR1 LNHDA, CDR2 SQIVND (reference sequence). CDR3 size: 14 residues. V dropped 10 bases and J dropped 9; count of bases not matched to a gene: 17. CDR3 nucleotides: TGTGCCACCGAGATCAGACAGGGTCGCTTGAAAGCTTTCTTT. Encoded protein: CATEIRQGRLKAFF.

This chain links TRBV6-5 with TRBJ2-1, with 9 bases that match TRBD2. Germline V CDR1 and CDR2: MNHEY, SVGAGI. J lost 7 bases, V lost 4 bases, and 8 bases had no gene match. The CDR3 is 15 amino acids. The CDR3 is CASSLGAGGLNEQFF. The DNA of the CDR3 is TGTGCCAGCAGTTTAGGAGCGGGAGGTTTGAATGAGCAGTTCTTC.

CDR3 sequence (DNA): TGTGCCAGCAGTGAAGTGGACAGGGCGTACTCTGGAAACACCATATATTTT. Its translation is CASSEVDRAYSGNTIYF. This chain links TRBV6-1 with TRBJ1-3, with TRBD1 matching 8 bases. This CDR3 spans 17 amino acids. Germline lookup yields CDR1 MNHNS and CDR2 SASEGT. V trimming: 1 base; J trimming: 0 bases; junction bases outside the gene matches: 5.

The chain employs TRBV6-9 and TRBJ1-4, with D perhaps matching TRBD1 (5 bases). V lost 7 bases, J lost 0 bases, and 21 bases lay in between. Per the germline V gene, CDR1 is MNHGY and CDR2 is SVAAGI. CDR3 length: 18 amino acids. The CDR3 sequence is CASIHENMGGPTNEKLFF. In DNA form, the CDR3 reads TGTGCCAGCATCCACGAAAATATGGGGGGTCCAACTAATGAAAAACTGTTTTTT.